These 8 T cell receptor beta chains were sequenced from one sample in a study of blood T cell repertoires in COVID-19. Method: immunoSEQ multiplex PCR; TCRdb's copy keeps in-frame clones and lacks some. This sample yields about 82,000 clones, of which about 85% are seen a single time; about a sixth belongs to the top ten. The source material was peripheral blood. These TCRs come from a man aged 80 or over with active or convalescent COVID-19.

This CDR3 reads CASTTSRGQETQYF. DNA for the CDR3: TGTGCCAGCACAACTAGCCGGGGGCAAGAGACCCAGTACTTC. The chain is built from TRBV2 and TRBJ2-5; tentative D call: TRBD2 (6 bases). CDR3 size: 14 residues. Between the trimmed V and J ends, which lost 7 bases and 2 bases, there was a span of 14 bases. Germline assignment: CDR1 SNHLY and CDR2 FYNNEI.

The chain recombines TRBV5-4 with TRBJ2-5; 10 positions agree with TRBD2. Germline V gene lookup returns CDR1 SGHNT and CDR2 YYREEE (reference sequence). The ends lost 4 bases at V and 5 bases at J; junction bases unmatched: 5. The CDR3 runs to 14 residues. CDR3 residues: CASSLRTSGETQYF. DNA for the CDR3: TGTGCCAGCAGCCTGAGGACTAGCGGTGAGACCCAGTACTTC.

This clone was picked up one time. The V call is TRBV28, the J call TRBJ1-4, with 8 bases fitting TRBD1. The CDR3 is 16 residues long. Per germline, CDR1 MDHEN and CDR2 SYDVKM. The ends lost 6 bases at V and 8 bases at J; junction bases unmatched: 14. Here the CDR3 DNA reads TGTGCCAGCAGGGAGACAGGGGAGGGGCAGAGGGAAAAACTGTTTTTT. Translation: CASRETGEGQREKLFF.

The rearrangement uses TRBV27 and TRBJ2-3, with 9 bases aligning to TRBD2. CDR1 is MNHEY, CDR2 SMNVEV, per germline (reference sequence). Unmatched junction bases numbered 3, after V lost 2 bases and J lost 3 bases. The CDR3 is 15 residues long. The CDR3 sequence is CASSLVTSGTDTQYF. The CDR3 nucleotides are TGTGCCAGCAGTTTAGTGACTAGCGGTACAGATACGCAGTATTTT.

The CDR3 DNA reads as TGCGCCAGCAGCTTCAGGGCCGGTGGCACAGATACGCAGTATTTT. Translating it yields CASSFRAGGTDTQYF. V is TRBV5-1 and J is TRBJ2-3, with D maybe TRBD1 (5 bases). The CDR3 has 15 amino acids. Germline V gives CDR1 SGHRS, CDR2 YFSETQ. V was trimmed by 2 bases and J by 1 base, leaving 11 bases between them. The entire variable domain, with the rest obtained from reference TRBV5-1 and TRBJ2-3, is as follows: KAGVTQTPRYLIKTRGQQVTLSCSPISGHRSVSWYQQTPGQGLQFLFEYFSETQRNKGNFPGRFSGRQFSNSRSEMNVSTLELGDSALYLCASSFRAGGTDTQYFGPGTRLTVL.

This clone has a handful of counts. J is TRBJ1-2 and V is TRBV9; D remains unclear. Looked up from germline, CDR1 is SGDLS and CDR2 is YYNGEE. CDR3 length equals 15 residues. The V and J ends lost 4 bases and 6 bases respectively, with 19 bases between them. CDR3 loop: CASSREENPLNGYTF. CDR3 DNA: TGTGCCAGCAGCCGCGAAGAGAATCCTCTGAATGGCTACACCTTC.

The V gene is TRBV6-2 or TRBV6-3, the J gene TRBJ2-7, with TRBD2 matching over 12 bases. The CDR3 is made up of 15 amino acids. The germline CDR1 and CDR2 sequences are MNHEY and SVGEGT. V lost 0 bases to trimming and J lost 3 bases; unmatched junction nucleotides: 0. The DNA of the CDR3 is TGTGCCAGCAGTTACTCACTAGCGGGAGGCTACGAGCAGTACGTC. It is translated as CASSYSLAGGYEQYV.

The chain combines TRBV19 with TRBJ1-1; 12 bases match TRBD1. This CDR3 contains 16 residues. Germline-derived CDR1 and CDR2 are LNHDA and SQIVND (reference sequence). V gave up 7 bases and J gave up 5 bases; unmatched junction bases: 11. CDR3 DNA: TGTGCCAGTAAAAGGGGGACAGGGGGCTCGGGGACTGAAGCTTTCTTT. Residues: CASKRGTGGSGTEAFF.